Described below is a single T cell receptor (beta chain) sequence and its context. This sample is part of a study of OX40 agonist ivuxolimab in advanced cancers. The repertoire was sequenced with immunoSEQ multiplex PCR; TCRdb's copy has only in-frame clones and lacks some. The table has some 54,000 clones, approximately 90% seen once. Per germline, CDR1 SGHTS and CDR2 YDEGEE. V was pared by 0 bases and J by 0 bases, with 9 bases between. The CDR3 covers 15 residues. This chain connects TRBV5-8 to TRBJ2-5, with D unresolved. This sequence originates from an adult with an advanced solid tumor such as melanoma, head and neck, liver or kidney cancer. This sample comprised CD4+ or CD8+ T cells sorted from blood, obtained in a trial of the OX40 agonist ivuxolimab. The CDR3 protein is CASSLGRRYQETQYF. CDR3 nucleotide sequence: TGTGCCAGCAGCTTGGGACGAAGGTACCAAGAGACCCAGTACTTC. Variable domain in full (rest from reference TRBV5-8 and TRBJ2-5): EAGVTQSPTHLIKTRGQQATLRCSPISGHTSVYWYQQALGLGLQFLLWYDEGEERNRGNFPPRFSGRQFPNYSSELNVNALELEDSALYLCASSLGRRYQETQYFGPGTRLLVL.